The 31 T cell receptor beta chains below were found in one sample sequenced in a study of PD-1 blockade in mismatch repair-deficient tumors (dated by TCRdb to about 2017). Read against the paper, the sample's time point label means: peripheral blood 12 weeks after first pembrolizumab dose. Library preparation used the immunoSEQ multiplex PCR assay. TCRdb mirrors the immuneACCESS table, restricted to in-frame sequences. Some clones are absent from its copies; in checked studies, under half trace to an unresolved V gene, and the reason for the others is unknown. In this sample the table shows tens of thousands of clones, approximately 84% of which occur a single time. The biggest ten clones account for more than 2.5% of the sample. The input for sequencing was peripheral blood, taken 12 weeks after starting pembrolizumab. Every receptor here comes from an adult with mismatch repair-deficient cancer.

This clone appeared a single time. One end of the junction is discordant with germline, which a read error may explain. CDR3 sequence (DNA): TGTGCTAGTGCTTTGGTGGCCGGCCACTCCTACGAGCAGTACTTC. Its protein is CASALVAGHSYEQYF. The V gene is TRBV12-5, the J gene TRBJ2-7; D is unclear. CDR3 size: 15 residues. Germline CDR1 is LGHNT and CDR2 is FRNRAP.

The rearrangement links TRBV5-4 to TRBJ2-7; 9 bases line up with TRBD2. The CDR3 has 15 residues. V gave up 5 bases and J gave up 5 bases; unmatched junction bases: 11. Germline V gives CDR1 SGHNT, CDR2 YYREEE (reference sequence). CDR3 DNA sequence: TGTGCCAGCAGTTCCGGGACTAGCTTTGTCAACGAGCAGTACTTC. Amino acid sequence: CASSSGTSFVNEQYF.

The chain employs TRBV19 and TRBJ1-5, with D perhaps TRBD1 (5 bases). CDR1 is LNHDA, CDR2 SQIVND, per germline (reference sequence). Trimming pared 1 base from V and 5 bases from J, leaving 12 bases between. The CDR3 is made up of 15 amino acids. In nucleotides, the CDR3 is TGTGCCAGTAGTATAGGGCAGGGTAGACATCAGCCCCAGCATTTT. It specifies CASSIGQGRHQPQHF.

V usage is TRBV12-5 and J usage is TRBJ1-5; unclear D gene. The germline V gene has CDR1 LGHNT and CDR2 FRNRAP. CDR3 length equals 13 residues. Trimming removed 5 bases from V and 7 bases from J, with 12 bases in between. The CDR3 here is CASGVGIRQPQHF. The CDR3 DNA follows: TGTGCTAGTGGTGTAGGGATTCGGCAGCCCCAGCATTTT.

This clone was seen a handful of times. The genes are TRBV5-1 and TRBJ1-3; D is perhaps TRBD1 (6 bases). Trimming removed 4 bases at V and 0 bases at J, with 17 bases between. The CDR3 is 17 amino acids. Germline loops: CDR1 SGHRS, CDR2 YFSETQ. The CDR3 nucleotides are TGCGCCAGCAGCCCGGGCGTCGACAGGAGCTCTGGAAACACCATATATTTT. This codes for CASSPGVDRSSGNTIYF.

The V call is TRBV11-2, the J call TRBJ2-1, with 8 bases identical to TRBD2. Losses at the gene ends were 5 bases for V and 10 bases for J; bases not matched to a gene: 13. Germline V CDR1 and CDR2: SGHAT, FQNNGV. This CDR3 has 15 amino acids. The CDR3 protein is CASSPASGGVGEQFF. Here the CDR3 DNA reads TGTGCCAGCAGCCCTGCCAGCGGGGGAGTAGGGGAGCAGTTCTTC.

This clone appeared once. The V call is TRBV6-5, the J call TRBJ2-7; D gene unclear. CDR1 is MNHEY, CDR2 SVGAGI, per germline. Trimming pared 0 bases from V and 0 bases from J, leaving 9 bases between. This CDR3 region has 15 residues. CDR3: CASSYSRHSSYEQYF. The DNA for the CDR3 is TGTGCCAGCAGTTACTCTAGGCACAGCTCCTACGAGCAGTACTTC.

This sequence joins TRBV11-2 and TRBJ2-2; TRBD1 aligns across 8 bases. This CDR3 comprises 15 residues. Germline-derived CDR1 and CDR2 are SGHAT and FQNNGV. V gave up 1 base and J gave up 2 bases; unmatched junction bases: 0. CDR3 DNA sequence: TGTGCCAGCAGCTTAGCAGGGGGCAACACCGGGGAGCTGTTTTTT. Its protein is CASSLAGGNTGELFF.

The J gene is TRBJ1-3, the V gene TRBV19, with 8 bases identical to TRBD1. The CDR3 loop spans 17 amino acids. V gave up 5 bases and J gave up 0 bases; unmatched junction bases: 9. Germline V gives CDR1 LNHDA, CDR2 SQIVND (reference sequence). CDR3 protein: CASSSRDRHSSGNTIYF. Here the CDR3 DNA reads TGTGCCAGTAGTTCCCGGGACAGGCACAGCTCTGGAAACACCATATATTTT.

The chain couples TRBV27 to TRBJ2-7, with 10 bases fitting TRBD2. The V gene's germline CDR1 is MNHEY and CDR2 SMNVEV (reference sequence). The CDR3 contains 15 residues. J gave up 4 bases and V 6 bases, and 9 bases lay outside the gene matches. This CDR3 is CASRSLGTSAYEQYF. The CDR3 DNA sequence: TGTGCCAGCAGGTCCCTCGGGACTAGCGCATACGAGCAGTACTTC.

The chain links TRBV19 to TRBJ2-7, with 13 bases identical to TRBD2. Trimming took 0 bases from V and 3 from J; bases not matched to a gene: 2. Germline assignment: CDR1 LNHDA and CDR2 SQIVND (reference sequence). The CDR3 is 16 residues long. The CDR3 nucleotides read TGTGCCAGTAGTATAGATGGGACTAGCGGGAACTACGAGCAGTACTTC. Residues: CASSIDGTSGNYEQYF.

The chain has TRBV18 and TRBJ1-4; 8 nucleotides match TRBD1. The ends lost 5 bases at V and 7 bases at J; junction bases unmatched: 9. The germline gives CDR1 KGHSH, CDR2 LQKENI. This CDR3 contains 15 residues. The CDR3 is CASSSGQGGGEKLFF. CDR3 nucleotide sequence: TGTGCCAGCTCATCCGGACAGGGAGGGGGTGAAAAACTGTTTTTT. Supplemented by reference TRBV18 and TRBJ1-4, the full variable domain reads NAGVMQNPRHLVRRRGQEARLRCSPMKGHSHVYWYRQLPEEGLKFMVYLQKENIIDESGMPKERFSAEFPKEGPSILRIQQVVRGDSAAYFCASSSGQGGGEKLFFGSGTQLSVL.

This clone was counted a single time. For the CDR3, the DNA is TGTGCCAGCAGGTCCGGGACTAGCGGGGGAAACATTCAGTACTTC. It yields the protein CASRSGTSGGNIQYF. The J gene is TRBJ2-4, the V gene TRBV6-1; 14 bases match TRBD2. This CDR3 comprises 15 residues. The germline V gene has CDR1 MNHNS and CDR2 SASEGT. The V gene end was trimmed by 6 bases and the J gene end by 6 bases; junction bases not matched to a gene: 4.

This clone was counted a single time. The chain combines TRBV30 with TRBJ1-4; maybe TRBD1 (5 bases). The CDR3 is 13 amino acids. Germline CDR1 and CDR2: GTSNPN and SVGIG (reference sequence). Trimming removed 4 bases at V and 7 bases at J, with 13 bases between. CDR3 nucleotides: TGTGCCTGGAACCAGGGTGGAGGTGAAAAACTGTTTTTT. It encodes CAWNQGGGEKLFF.

This rearrangement joins TRBV27 to TRBJ2-1; 7 bases map to TRBD1. CDR1 is MNHEY, CDR2 SMNVEV, per germline (reference sequence). Trimming took 5 bases from V and 1 from J; bases not matched to a gene: 2. The CDR3 sequence is 14 residues long. The CDR3 nucleotides read TGTGCCAGCAGTCGACAGGGTTCCTACAATGAGCAGTTCTTC. Protein: CASSRQGSYNEQFF.

The J gene is TRBJ1-2, the V gene TRBV7-2; no firm D call. The germline gives CDR1 SGHTA, CDR2 FQGNSA. Deletions cut 1 base from V and 5 bases from J, with 11 bases between. The CDR3 is 14 amino acids. The CDR3 here is CASSLVVVGYGYTF. CDR3 nucleotides: TGTGCCAGCAGCTTAGTGGTCGTGGGTTATGGCTACACCTTC.

The CDR3 coding sequence is TGCGCCAGCAGTGAGGGTGTCCAAGCCTACGAGCAGTACTTC. Translation: CASSEGVQAYEQYF. The rearrangement joins TRBV10-1 to TRBJ2-7; D gene unclear. V lost 2 bases and J 2 bases, leaving 10 bases between the germline ends. From germline, CDR1 is WNHNN and CDR2 SYGVQD (reference sequence). The CDR3 contains 14 residues.

The V call is TRBV9, the J call TRBJ2-2; D possibly uses TRBD1 or TRBD2 (6 bases each). Germline loops: CDR1 SGDLS, CDR2 YYNGEE. The CDR3 has 15 amino acids. V was cut by 4 bases and J by 4 bases, with 14 bases left in between. The chain's CDR3 is CASSRGLASTGELFF. The CDR3 DNA follows: TGTGCCAGCAGCCGGGGGCTAGCAAGCACCGGGGAGCTGTTTTTT. The variable domain in full, with the rest retrieved from reference TRBV9 and TRBJ2-2, is DSGVTQTPKHLITATGQRVTLRCSPRSGDLSVYWYQQSLDQGLQFLIQYYNGEERAKGNILERFSAQQFPDLHSELNLSSLELGDSALYFCASSRGLASTGELFFGEGSRLTVL.

The CDR3 loop reads CASSWTSGQSYEQYF. CDR3 nucleotides: TGCGCCAGCAGCTGGACTAGCGGGCAATCCTACGAGCAGTACTTC. The chain joins TRBV5-1 to TRBJ2-7; 11 positions match TRBD2. Trimming at V came to 3 bases and at J to 1 base, leaving 3 bases not matched to a gene. Germline CDR1 SGHRS, CDR2 YFSETQ. CDR3 length equals 15 residues.

The genes are TRBV9 and TRBJ2-6; D remains ambiguous. The CDR3 is 17 amino acids. Trimming took off 2 bases at V and 0 bases at J, with 12 bases between the two ends. The germline V gene encodes CDR1 SGDLS and CDR2 YYNGEE. CDR3 amino acids: CASSVDPKNSGANVLTF. CDR3 DNA sequence: TGTGCCAGCAGCGTGGACCCGAAAAACTCTGGGGCCAACGTCCTGACTTTC.

This sequence joins TRBV25-1 and TRBJ2-2, with TRBD2 matching over 9 bases. CDR1 and CDR2 from the germline V gene are MGHDK and SYGVNS. The ends lost 8 bases at V and 7 bases at J; junction bases unmatched: 14. The CDR3 is 16 residues long. CDR3 in DNA: TGTGCCAGCCGATTTGGAACTAGCGGGCCGGGCGGGGAGCTGTTTTTT. This encodes CASRFGTSGPGGELFF.

The rearrangement uses TRBV5-1 and TRBJ2-6; D gene ambiguous. Per the germline V gene, CDR1 is SGHRS and CDR2 is YFSETQ. The CDR3 consists of 18 residues. The V gene lost 0 bases and the J gene lost 4 bases, with 17 bases spanning the gap. The CDR3 DNA reads as TGCGCCAGCAGCTTGGATAATCTGGGTCTGACAGGGGCCAACGTCCTGACTTTC. Translation: CASSLDNLGLTGANVLTF.

The table lists this clone with a few counts. The sample carries other DNA sequences with the same CDR3. The rearrangement uses TRBV5-1 and TRBJ2-7, with a possible D match to TRBD1 (5 bases). Germline lookup yields CDR1 SGHRS and CDR2 YFSETQ. V was trimmed by 0 bases and J by 3 bases, leaving 7 bases between them. The CDR3 has 13 residues. CDR3 amino acids: CASSLGQSYEQYF. CDR3 bases: TGCGCCAGCAGCTTGGGACAGAGCTACGAGCAGTACTTC.

This sequence joins TRBV7-9 and TRBJ2-1; TRBD2 aligns across 13 bases. Germline assignment: CDR1 SEHNR and CDR2 FQNEAQ (reference sequence). The CDR3 runs 16 residues. The V and J ends lost 1 base and 9 bases, in that order; junction bases with no gene match: 6. Written as DNA, the CDR3 is TGTGCCAGCAGCTTAGGGACTAGCGGGAGTTTCGGTGAGCAGTTCTTC. Amino acids: CASSLGTSGSFGEQFF.

On this clone itself: Germline and junction disagree at one end, which may indicate a read error. The chain links TRBV7-7 to TRBJ1-4; D might be TRBD1 (6 bases). The CDR3 totals 13 residues. Germline CDR1 reads SSHAT; CDR2 reads FNYEAQ (reference sequence). CDR3 sequence reads: CASSPQGFEKLFF. The CDR3 DNA follows: TGTGCTAGCAGCCCACAGGGTTTTGAAAAACTGTTTTTT.

The chain uses TRBV29-1 and TRBJ1-2; 10 bases fit TRBD1. Germline CDR1 SQVTM, CDR2 ANQGSEA. There are 15 residues in the CDR3. Losses at the gene ends were 6 bases for V and 4 bases for J; bases not matched to a gene: 11. The CDR3 region has the DNA TGCAGCGTCCCGGACCGTGGACAGGGGGGCTATGGCTACACCTTC. Translated, it gives CSVPDRGQGGYGYTF.

The chain has TRBV9 and TRBJ1-2; D gene ambiguous. CDR1 is SGDLS, CDR2 YYNGEE, per germline. Trimming removed 0 bases from V and 4 bases from J, with 16 bases in between. The CDR3 runs 16 residues. The CDR3 nucleotides read TGTGCCAGCAGCGTAGTATCCCTCGACCCGGCCTATGGCTACACCTTC. This translates into CASSVVSLDPAYGYTF.

This chain connects TRBV7-3 to TRBJ2-1, with D uncertain. From germline, CDR1 is SGHTA and CDR2 FQGTGA. V lost 2 bases, J lost 1 base, and 6 bases lay in between. This CDR3 contains 14 residues. CDR3 nucleotide sequence: TGTGCCAGCAGCTTACTGGGGTCCTACAATGAGCAGTTCTTC. The encoded protein is CASSLLGSYNEQFF. The full variable domain, in which reference TRBV7-3 and TRBJ2-1 provide the parts outside the CDR3, is GAGVSQTPSNKVTEKGKYVELRCDPISGHTALYWYRQSLGQGPEFLIYFQGTGAADDSGLPNDRFFAVRPEGSVSTLKIQRTERGDSAVYLCASSLLGSYNEQFFGPGTRLTVL.

This rearrangement joins TRBV11-3 to TRBJ2-1; D is perhaps TRBD1 (5 bases). The CDR3 runs 12 residues. The germline V gene encodes CDR1 SGHNT and CDR2 YENEEA. V was trimmed by 4 bases and J by 12 bases, leaving 13 bases between them. The CDR3: CASSSDSIWQFF. CDR3 DNA sequence: TGTGCCAGCAGCTCCGACAGCATATGGCAGTTCTTC.

V usage is TRBV12-5 and J usage is TRBJ2-2; D is undetermined. This CDR3 spans 12 amino acids. In germline, CDR1 is LGHNT, CDR2 FRNRAP. V lost 2 bases and J lost 6, with 4 bases in between. The CDR3 sequence: CASGLQAGELFF. In DNA, the CDR3 is TGTGCTAGTGGTTTGCAGGCCGGGGAGCTGTTTTTT.

The rearrangement joins TRBV27 to TRBJ2-1; D is unclear. Between the trimmed V and J ends, which lost 5 bases and 6 bases, there was a span of 11 bases. The CDR3 contains 13 residues. From germline, CDR1 is MNHEY and CDR2 SMNVEV (reference sequence). The CDR3 sequence is CASSASTRNEQFF. In DNA, the CDR3 is TGTGCCAGCAGTGCAAGCACACGCAATGAGCAGTTCTTC.